The 17 T cell receptor beta chains below all came from one sample that was sequenced in a study of blood T cell repertoires in COVID-19. Some clones are missing from TCRdb's copy, which holds only in-frame ones; the method was immunoSEQ multiplex PCR. The sample has 490,000 or so clones, 88% seen once. Sequences were obtained from PBMCs or T cells enriched from blood (not recorded which). These receptors came from a woman aged 55-75 years who had recovered from COVID-19.

V usage is TRBV27 and J usage is TRBJ1-6; D may be TRBD1 (5 bases). The germline gives CDR1 MNHEY, CDR2 SMNVEV (reference sequence). V lost 8 bases, J lost 6 bases, and 11 bases lay in between. The CDR3 is made up of 13 amino acids. CDR3 amino acids: CASGVQGNSPLHF. Here the CDR3 DNA reads TGTGCCAGCGGGGTCCAGGGTAATTCACCCCTCCACTTT.

The V and J genes are TRBV15 and TRBJ2-7, with D perhaps TRBD1 (5 bases). CDR1 LNHNV and CDR2 YYDKDF come from the germline V gene (reference sequence). This CDR3 has 13 residues. The V and J ends lost 5 bases and 3 bases respectively, with 11 bases between them. The CDR3 reads CATSRTTGYEQYF. The CDR3 bases are TGTGCCACCAGCCGGACAACAGGCTACGAGCAGTACTTC.

The sample holds one count of this clone. This rearrangement joins TRBV6-5 to TRBJ1-2; 7 nucleotides line up with TRBD1. The germline gives CDR1 MNHEY, CDR2 SVGAGI. With 6 bases clipped from V and 8 bases from J, the junction kept 6 bases outside the gene matches. The CDR3 length is 12 residues. The CDR3: CASSTGARGYTF. Here the CDR3 DNA reads TGTGCCAGCAGCACAGGGGCTCGGGGCTACACCTTC.

This chain joins TRBV28 and TRBJ1-3; tentatively, D is TRBD1 (6 bases). Trimming took 5 bases from V and 0 from J, leaving 14 bases between them. The CDR3 runs 16 residues. The V gene's germline CDR1 is MDHEN and CDR2 SYDVKM. The DNA for the CDR3 is TGTGCCAGCAGTGCCGGGACATTAAACTCTGGAAACACCATATATTTT. Its translation is CASSAGTLNSGNTIYF.

J is TRBJ2-2 and V is TRBV2; TRBD1 matches at 8 bases. The germline V gene has CDR1 SNHLY and CDR2 FYNNEI. The CDR3 covers 15 residues. J lost 3 bases, V lost 6 bases, and 6 bases had no gene match. The CDR3, as DNA: TGTGCCAGCAGCCTGACAGGGGTCGACACCGGGGAGCTGTTTTTT. Translation gives CASSLTGVDTGELFF.

This sequence joins TRBV19 and TRBJ1-6, with 7 bases identical to TRBD1. The CDR3 has 14 residues. The V and J ends lost 6 bases and 7 bases, in that order; junction bases with no gene match: 6. CDR1 is LNHDA, CDR2 SQIVND, per germline (reference sequence). In DNA, the CDR3 is TGTGCCAGTAGCCTCGGACAGGAGAATTCACCCCTCCACTTT. This encodes CASSLGQENSPLHF.

This sequence joins TRBV2 and TRBJ2-7; 8 positions match TRBD2. The CDR3 length is 14 residues. CDR1 is SNHLY, CDR2 FYNNEI, per germline. V was pared by 7 bases and J by 4 bases, with 9 bases of the junction left unmatched. Written as DNA, the CDR3 is TGTGCCAGCAAATTACTCGGGGGGGGATACGAGCAGTACTTC. Translation gives CASKLLGGGYEQYF.

This chain joins TRBV2 and TRBJ1-3; D unclear. Trimming stripped 1 base from V and 0 bases from J, with 7 bases between. The CDR3 sequence is 15 residues long. Germline V gene lookup returns CDR1 SNHLY and CDR2 FYNNEI. The CDR3: CASSEGGLSGNTIYF. The CDR3 nucleotides are TGTGCCAGCAGTGAAGGAGGGCTCTCTGGAAACACCATATATTTT.

The gene calls are TRBV5-1 and TRBJ2-2, with 11 positions matching TRBD2. The V and J ends lost 3 bases and 5 bases, in that order; junction bases with no gene match: 3. The CDR3 sequence is 15 residues long. Per the germline V gene, CDR1 is SGHRS and CDR2 is YFSETQ. The DNA for the CDR3 is TGCGCCAGCAGCTGGGGACTAGCGGAAACCGGGGAGCTGTTTTTT. Its translation is CASSWGLAETGELFF.

The rearrangement links TRBV11-2 to TRBJ2-5; possibly TRBD2 for D (7 bases). Germline V gene data show CDR1 as SGHAT and CDR2 as FQNNGV. Trimming took 1 base from V and 4 from J, leaving 16 bases between them. CDR3 length: 16 amino acids. CDR3 DNA: TGTGCCAGCAGCTTAGTGGGTCGCGGGGGCGGAGAGACCCAGTACTTC. It yields the protein CASSLVGRGGGETQYF.

The gene calls are TRBV15 and TRBJ1-6, with D possibly TRBD1 on 6 matching bases. Trimming pared 4 bases from V and 9 bases from J, leaving 16 bases between. CDR1 is LNHNV, CDR2 YYDKDF, per germline (reference sequence). This CDR3 has 15 amino acids. DNA of the CDR3: TGTGCCACCAGCACCCCCGGACAGTATGGTTCACCCCTCCACTTT. This translates into CATSTPGQYGSPLHF.

In this sample, this clone turned up once. J is TRBJ2-5 and V is TRBV24-1, with D maybe TRBD1 (7 bases). The CDR3 loop spans 15 amino acids. Germline CDR1 KGHDR, CDR2 SFDVKD. Trimming took off 3 bases at V and 9 bases at J, with 19 bases between the two ends. This CDR3 is CATSDVAATGEAQYF. The CDR3 nucleotides read TGTGCCACCAGTGATGTAGCGGCCACAGGGGAGGCCCAGTACTTC.

The V gene is TRBV6-5, the J gene TRBJ2-7; maybe TRBD2 (5 bases). In germline, CDR1 is MNHEY, CDR2 SVGAGI. This CDR3 contains 12 residues. Trimming took 7 bases from V and 2 from J, leaving 9 bases between them. The chain's CDR3 is CASNKTTYEQYV. CDR3 bases: TGTGCCAGCAACAAGACTACCTACGAGCAGTACGTC.

The chain has TRBV11-2 and TRBJ2-7; 7 nucleotides match TRBD1. The V gene's germline CDR1 is SGHAT and CDR2 FQNNGV. J gave up 3 bases and V 6 bases, and 11 bases lay outside the gene matches. The CDR3 is 15 amino acids. DNA of the CDR3: TGTGCCAGCAGTCTCACAGGGACAGTCGGCTACGAGCAGTACTTC. Amino acid sequence: CASSLTGTVGYEQYF. Variable domain in full (rest from reference TRBV11-2 and TRBJ2-7): EAGVAQSPRYKIIEKRQSVAFWCNPISGHATLYWYQQILGQGPKLLIQFQNNGVVDDSQLPKDRFSAERLKGVDSTLKIQPAKLEDSAVYLCASSLTGTVGYEQYFGPGTRLTVT.

The chain joins TRBV27 to TRBJ2-7; 7 nucleotides match TRBD1. Germline V gene data show CDR1 as MNHEY and CDR2 as SMNVEV (reference sequence). The length of the CDR3 is 14 residues. After removal of 6 bases from V and 6 bases from J, the junction contained 11 bases not matched to a gene. For the CDR3, the DNA is TGTGCCAGCAGCCGGACAGGTCCGAGGGGCGAGCAGTACTTC. It yields the protein CASSRTGPRGEQYF.

This chain joins TRBV30 and TRBJ1-1; maybe TRBD1 (5 bases). V was clipped by 5 bases and J by 4 bases, with 8 bases between them. CDR3 length: 11 residues. From germline, CDR1 is GTSNPN and CDR2 SVGIG (reference sequence). CDR3 sequence: CAWAGGTEAFF. CDR3 in DNA: TGTGCCTGGGCCGGGGGCACTGAAGCTTTCTTT.

The chain couples TRBV24-1 to TRBJ2-3, with D tentatively TRBD2 (6 bases). The ends were cut back, 4 bases at V and 2 bases at J, with 12 bases in the middle. Germline V CDR1 and CDR2: KGHDR, SFDVKD. The CDR3 contains 15 residues. As DNA, the CDR3 is TGTGCCACCAGTGAGGCTAGCGATTCCACAGATACGCAGTATTTT. Encoded protein: CATSEASDSTDTQYF.